The 23 T cell receptor beta chains given below trace back to one sample, sequenced in a study of T-cell reconstitution after alpha-beta-depleted transplantation in children. This sample's TCRbeta library carried unique molecular identifier barcodes. In TCRdb, the PCR reads were re-called with MiXCR into one record per CDR3 protein. This table has 180,000 or so distinct CDR3 sequences, around 5.9% appearing once. Sample: PBMCs, taken before TCRalphabeta/CD19-depleted stem cell transplant. The receptors stem from a girl under three years old with combined immunodeficiency, due to receive a stem cell transplant.

In this sample, this clonotype turned up many times. This chain uses TRBV5-1 with TRBJ1-1; TRBD1 matches at 8 bases. CDR3 length: 15 residues. V dropped 4 bases and J dropped 1; count of bases not matched to a gene: 6. Germline lookup yields CDR1 SGHRS and CDR2 YFSETQ. CDR3 nucleotides: TGCGCCAGCAGCACCCTAGGGACAGGGAACACTGAAGCTTTCTTT. Translating it yields CASSTLGTGNTEAFF. Full variable domain (outside the CDR3, taken from reference TRBV5-1 and TRBJ1-1): KAGVTQTPRYLIKTRGQQVTLSCSPISGHRSVSWYQQTPGQGLQFLFEYFSETQRNKGNFPGRFSGRQFSNSRSEMNVSTLELGDSALYLCASSTLGTGNTEAFFGQGTRLTVV.

This clonotype was found many times. This rearrangement joins TRBV29-1 to TRBJ2-7, with D possibly being TRBD1 (6 bases). V was trimmed by 2 bases and J by 2 bases, leaving 10 bases between them. Germline CDR1 SQVTM, CDR2 ANQGSEA. CDR3 length: 13 amino acids. The CDR3 protein is CSVEPGEPYEQYF. The CDR3 nucleotides read TGCAGCGTTGAACCAGGGGAACCCTACGAGCAGTACTTC.

This clonotype was counted at least ten times. The chain links TRBV25-1 to TRBJ2-3; 12 bases match TRBD2. CDR1 and CDR2 from the germline V gene are MGHDK and SYGVNS. J gave up 6 bases and V 5 bases, and 6 bases lay outside the gene matches. The CDR3 spans 15 residues. Here the CDR3 DNA reads TGTGCCAGCAGTCGACTAGCGGGAGCTCTGGATACGCAGTATTTT. It specifies CASSRLAGALDTQYF.

At least ten counts were recorded for this clonotype. The J gene is TRBJ2-1, the V gene TRBV29-1, with 13 positions matching TRBD2. This CDR3 is 14 amino acids long. Germline V gene lookup returns CDR1 SQVTM and CDR2 ANQGSEA. Unmatched junction bases numbered 9, after V lost 7 bases and J lost 9 bases. The CDR3 DNA reads TGCAGCGCAATACTAGCGGGAGGGCGGAGTGAGCAGTTCTTC. It encodes CSAILAGGRSEQFF.

The rearrangement uses TRBV20-1 and TRBJ2-7; 11 bases align to TRBD2. Germline V lookup: CDR1 DFQATT, CDR2 SNEGSKA (reference sequence). This CDR3 is built from 19 residues. The V segment lost 3 bases and the J segment 3 bases; nucleotides outside the gene matches: 19. Written as DNA, the CDR3 is TGCAGTGCTAGTAACAAACTAGCGGGAGAAGATCACGAATACTACGAGCAGTACTTC. Translated: CSASNKLAGEDHEYYEQYF.

At least ten counts were recorded for this clonotype. This rearrangement joins TRBV12-3 or TRBV12-4 to TRBJ2-1; TRBD2 matches 7 bases. The V and J ends lost 4 bases and 3 bases, in that order; junction bases with no gene match: 3. This CDR3 spans 14 amino acids. The DNA of the CDR3 is TGTGCCAGCAGTTCCGGGACTATCTACAATGAGCAGTTCTTC. Residues: CASSSGTIYNEQFF.

The chain links TRBV27 to TRBJ1-1; possible D gene TRBD1, 6 bases. Trimming pared 6 bases from V and 3 bases from J, leaving 17 bases between. This CDR3 has 15 residues. CDR1 and CDR2 (germline): MNHEY, SMNVEV (reference sequence). Written as DNA, the CDR3 is TGTGCCAGCAGGAACCAGGGGATCATGGACACTGAAGCTTTCTTT. Protein product: CASRNQGIMDTEAFF.

This clonotype was observed a handful of times. The chain recombines TRBV16 with TRBJ2-1, with D perhaps TRBD2 (6 bases). Between the trimmed V and J ends, which lost 0 bases and 2 bases, there was a span of 14 bases. CDR3 length equals 17 residues. CDR1 is KGHSY, CDR2 FQNENV, per germline. CDR3 protein: CASSQSLTGVTYNEQFF. The CDR3, as DNA: TGTGCCAGCAGCCAATCTCTAACGGGGGTTACCTACAATGAGCAGTTCTTC. Complete variable domain (other parts from reference TRBV16 and TRBJ2-1): GEEVAQTPKHLVRGEGQKAKLYCAPIKGHSYVFWYQQVLKNEFKFLISFQNENVFDETGMPKERFSAKCLPNSPCSLEIQATKLEDSAVYFCASSQSLTGVTYNEQFFGPGTRLTVL.

This clonotype showed up many times. The chain couples TRBV12-3 or TRBV12-4 to TRBJ2-3; D is unclear. This CDR3 is built from 17 residues. Trimming took 3 bases from V and 1 from J, leaving 17 bases between them. DNA of the CDR3: TGTGCCAGCAGTTTGATGACCGGGTCGGATCGCACAGATACGCAGTATTTT. Translated, it gives CASSLMTGSDRTDTQYF.

The rearrangement joins TRBV11-2 to TRBJ1-6, with D hard to call. V gave up 1 base and J gave up 7 bases, with 14 bases separating them. The germline CDR1 and CDR2 sequences are SGHAT and FQNNGV. The CDR3 covers 16 residues. CDR3 residues: CASSLAAIRPNSPLHF. The CDR3 nucleotides are TGTGCCAGCAGCTTAGCGGCCATTCGCCCAAATTCACCCCTCCACTTT.

This clonotype was observed at least ten times. CDR3 protein: CASSLEPVRGGNQPQHF. Written as DNA, the CDR3 is TGCGCCAGCAGCTTGGAACCGGTTAGAGGCGGCAATCAGCCCCAGCATTTT. The V call is TRBV5-1, the J call TRBJ1-5; the D is unclear. V lost 0 bases and J 2 bases, leaving 15 bases between the germline ends. Per germline, CDR1 SGHRS and CDR2 YFSETQ. CDR3 length equals 17 residues. Complete variable domain (other parts from reference TRBV5-1 and TRBJ1-5): KAGVTQTPRYLIKTRGQQVTLSCSPISGHRSVSWYQQTPGQGLQFLFEYFSETQRNKGNFPGRFSGRQFSNSRSEMNVSTLELGDSALYLCASSLEPVRGGNQPQHFGDGTRLSIL.

This clonotype was recorded many times. The chain recombines TRBV10-3 with TRBJ2-7; 11 nucleotides line up with TRBD1. The CDR3 has 18 residues. The V gene end was trimmed by 5 bases and the J gene end by 4 bases; junction bases not matched to a gene: 16. Germline V gives CDR1 ENHRY, CDR2 SYGVKD. CDR3 in amino acids: CAISTPGSTDRGLYEQYF. CDR3 nucleotide sequence: TGTGCCATCAGTACCCCGGGATCGACGGACAGGGGGCTTTACGAGCAGTACTTC.

This clonotype was found many times. The chain is built from TRBV27 and TRBJ2-7; no definite D call. The V gene's germline CDR1 is MNHEY and CDR2 SMNVEV (reference sequence). The CDR3 covers 9 residues. Trimming shortened V by 7 bases and J by 9 bases, and 7 bases separated the two germline ends. The CDR3 is CASKSGQYF. For the CDR3, the DNA is TGTGCCAGCAAATCGGGGCAGTACTTC.

This clonotype was seen repeatedly, ten times or more. This chain connects TRBV12-3 or TRBV12-4 to TRBJ2-1; D not certain. The CDR3 spans 15 residues. Trimming pared 7 bases from V and 7 bases from J, leaving 20 bases between. The CDR3 protein is CASTRPFGDLNEQFF. CDR3 sequence (DNA): TGTGCCAGCACCCGGCCCTTTGGGGATTTAAATGAGCAGTTCTTC.

About this clonotype itself: A much larger clonotype is one base distant, so this may be a read error. The rearrangement links TRBV14 to TRBJ1-4, with 7 bases identical to TRBD1. There are 14 residues in the CDR3. Germline V gene data show CDR1 as SGHDN and CDR2 as FVKESK. For the CDR3, the DNA is TGTGCCAGCAGTCACATCCAGGGGGATGAAAAACCGTTTTTT. Its protein is CASSHIQGDEKPFF. Looking up the rest from reference TRBV14 and TRBJ1-4 gives the full variable domain: EAGVTQFPSHSVIEKGQTVTLRCDPISGHDNLYWYRRVMGKEIKFLLHFVKESKQDESGMPNNRFLAERTGGTYSTLKVQPAELEDSGVYFCASSHIQGDEKPFFGSGTQLSVL.

There are many counts of this clonotype. Here the CDR3 reads CASSVVSSGELFF. The CDR3 nucleotides read TGTGCCAGCAGCGTAGTATCTAGCGGAGAGCTGTTTTTT. V gene TRBV9 combines with J gene TRBJ2-2; TRBD2 aligns across 7 bases. The germline V gene has CDR1 SGDLS and CDR2 YYNGEE. V was clipped by 0 bases and J by 11 bases; unmatched bases: 4. The CDR3 covers 13 residues.

The table lists this clonotype with many counts. The chain has TRBV4-2 and TRBJ2-1; TRBD2 matches at 7 bases. J was trimmed by 4 bases and V by 0 bases; bases with no gene match: 9. The germline CDR1 and CDR2 sequences are LGHNA and YNFKEQ. The CDR3 spans 17 residues. The CDR3 nucleotides are TGTGCCAGCAGCCAAGATGGGGCTAGCGGAGCATACAATGAGCAGTTCTTC. It is translated as CASSQDGASGAYNEQFF.

This clonotype was detected many times. The chain couples TRBV4-2 to TRBJ1-1; D remains unclear. The V gene's germline CDR1 is LGHNA and CDR2 YNFKEQ. The V gene lost 6 bases and the J gene lost 3 bases, with 17 bases spanning the gap. The CDR3 runs 15 residues. CDR3 amino acids: CASSPSDEDYTEAFF. DNA of the CDR3: TGTGCCAGCAGTCCAAGTGACGAGGATTACACTGAAGCTTTCTTT.

This clonotype appeared many times. The J gene is TRBJ2-1, the V gene TRBV6-4; TRBD2 is a possible D gene (6 bases). The CDR3 covers 14 residues. Germline-derived CDR1 and CDR2 are MRHNA and SNTAGT. V was clipped by 2 bases and J by 8 bases, with 13 bases between them. CDR3: CASSDIRRVHEQFF. The CDR3 DNA reads TGTGCCAGCAGTGACATAAGGAGGGTACATGAGCAGTTCTTC.

There are a few counts of this clonotype. This chain uses TRBV13 with TRBJ2-7, with TRBD2 matching over 13 bases. The length of the CDR3 is 14 residues. V trimming: 5 bases; J trimming: 4 bases; junction bases outside the gene matches: 2. Germline-derived CDR1 and CDR2 are PRHDT and FYEKMQ (reference sequence). CDR3 sequence: CASSATSGRYEQYF. CDR3 coding DNA: TGTGCCAGCAGCGCGACTAGCGGGAGGTACGAGCAGTACTTC.

This clonotype was detected ten times or more. The rearrangement links TRBV7-9 to TRBJ2-5, with D hard to call. CDR3 length: 13 amino acids. V was clipped by 3 bases and J by 1 base, with 6 bases between them. The germline V gene encodes CDR1 SEHNR and CDR2 FQNEAQ (reference sequence). The CDR3: CASSFDIQETQYF. The CDR3 nucleotides are TGTGCCAGCAGCTTCGACATCCAAGAGACCCAGTACTTC.

This clonotype was seen many times. The rearrangement links TRBV4-3 to TRBJ2-3, with 13 nucleotides matching TRBD2. The CDR3 has 16 residues. Germline values: CDR1 LGHNA, CDR2 YSLEER. Trimming removed 6 bases from V and 2 bases from J; junction bases left unmatched: 5. The CDR3 is CASSPGTSGITDTQYF. The CDR3 nucleotides are TGCGCCAGCAGTCCAGGGACTAGCGGGATCACAGATACGCAGTATTTT.

This clonotype was seen repeatedly, ten times or more. The V and J genes are TRBV20-1 and TRBJ2-5, with 7 bases identical to TRBD2. The CDR3 runs to 17 residues. The germline gives CDR1 DFQATT, CDR2 SNEGSKA (reference sequence). Unmatched junction bases numbered 15, after V lost 0 bases and J lost 5 bases. CDR3 sequence (DNA): TGCAGTGCTAGAGATCCCGCGAGTCGCGGGAGCCCGGAGACCCAGTACTTC. Amino acids: CSARDPASRGSPETQYF.